The next 8 T cell receptor beta chains were all read from a single sample in a study of patients and donors after allogeneic stem cell transplantation. TCRdb re-analysed the RT-PCR reads in MiXCR, keeping a single row per CDR3 protein. Here the sample spans hundreds of thousands of distinct CDR3 sequences, 16% being singletons. Sequencing was done on a sample of blood, either unsorted or a sorted T cell fraction (not recorded which). The receptors were sampled from a human donor who was either an allogeneic HSCT recipient or a stem cell or donor lymphocyte infusion donor (not recorded which). It is not recorded whose cells these are; they may come from a transplant donor.

This clonotype turned up a few times. The rearrangement joins TRBV12-3 or TRBV12-4 to TRBJ2-7, with TRBD2 as a possible D gene (5 bases). CDR3 length equals 14 residues. Trimming took 4 bases from V and 0 from J, leaving 10 bases between them. The CDR3 spells CASSYEGASYEQYF. The CDR3 region has the DNA TGTGCCAGCAGTTATGAGGGAGCCTCCTACGAGCAGTACTTC.

The rearrangement links TRBV19 to TRBJ2-7; 10 bases fit TRBD2. This CDR3 is 13 amino acids long. The ends lost 9 bases at V and 5 bases at J; junction bases unmatched: 7. Germline V gives CDR1 LNHDA, CDR2 SQIVND (reference sequence). CDR3 sequence (DNA): TGTGCCAGCCGGACTAGCGGTGGGAACGAGCAGTACTTC. As protein: CASRTSGGNEQYF.

The sample holds a few counts of this clonotype. The genes are TRBV11-2 and TRBJ1-4, with TRBD1 matching 9 bases. The CDR3 extends over 13 amino acids. The ends lost 10 bases at V and 7 bases at J; junction bases unmatched: 7. CDR1 is SGHAT, CDR2 FQNNGV, per germline. The CDR3 region is CATSQGAGEKLFF. The CDR3 nucleotides are TGTGCCACCTCACAGGGGGCCGGTGAAAAACTGTTTTTT. Variable domain in full (rest from reference TRBV11-2 and TRBJ1-4): EAGVAQSPRYKIIEKRQSVAFWCNPISGHATLYWYQQILGQGPKLLIQFQNNGVVDDSQLPKDRFSAERLKGVDSTLKIQPAKLEDSAVYLCATSQGAGEKLFFGSGTQLSVL.

This clonotype appeared a few times. This chain uses TRBV20-1 with TRBJ1-1, with D perhaps matching TRBD1 (6 bases). The germline V gene encodes CDR1 DFQATT and CDR2 SNEGSKA (reference sequence). Trimming took off 5 bases at V and 1 base at J, with 14 bases between the two ends. The CDR3 consists of 14 residues. This CDR3 is CSAGGGPKNTEAFF. The CDR3 nucleotides are TGCAGTGCTGGCGGGGGCCCCAAGAACACTGAAGCTTTCTTT.

This clonotype was picked up a small number of times. This chain links TRBV3-1 with TRBJ2-2; D may be TRBD1 or TRBD2 (5 bases each). This CDR3 is 15 amino acids long. Trimming cost V 7 bases and J 5 bases, with 17 bases left between them. In germline, CDR1 is LGHDT, CDR2 YNNKEL (reference sequence). The CDR3 sequence: CASNPSGGGTGELFF. The DNA for the CDR3 is TGTGCCAGCAACCCGAGTGGGGGTGGGACCGGGGAGCTGTTTTTT.

The rearrangement joins TRBV27 to TRBJ1-1, with D possibly being TRBD1 (6 bases). The CDR3 is 15 residues long. Trimming removed 5 bases from V and 4 bases from J, with 17 bases in between. CDR1 and CDR2 from the germline V gene are MNHEY and SMNVEV (reference sequence). CDR3 nucleotides: TGTGCCAGCAGTACGATAAGGGGGTGGGTCACTGAAGCTTTCTTT. Its protein is CASSTIRGWVTEAFF.

This clonotype occurred many times. CDR3 nucleotide sequence: TGTGCCAGCAGTTTGGACAGTACCTACGAGCAGTACTTC. Protein product: CASSLDSTYEQYF. The genes are TRBV12-3 or TRBV12-4 and TRBJ2-7; D may be TRBD1 (6 bases). The CDR3 sequence is 13 residues long. Trimming took off 3 bases at V and 2 bases at J, with 8 bases between the two ends.

This sequence joins TRBV30 and TRBJ1-1, with 8 bases lining up with TRBD1. In germline, CDR1 is GTSNPN, CDR2 SVGIG (reference sequence). The length of the CDR3 is 14 residues. Trimming at V came to 3 bases and at J to 10 bases, leaving 13 bases not matched to a gene. The CDR3: CAWSPGTGPSGAFF. In DNA form, the CDR3 reads TGTGCCTGGAGCCCCGGGACAGGCCCTTCTGGAGCTTTCTTT.